The 5 T cell receptor beta chains below were found in one sample sequenced in a study of T cell changes during pregnancy in multiple sclerosis. The table came from immunoSEQ multiplex PCR; TCRdb's copy has only in-frame clones and leaves some out. Of some 49,000 clones listed, around nine tenths are singletons. The sample consisted of CD4+ T cells from peripheral blood mononuclear cells, taken in the second trimester of pregnancy. The receptors stem from a female donor in good health, enrolled as a control in a pregnancy study.

This clone has only one observation. This sequence joins TRBV7-2 and TRBJ2-1, with D possibly TRBD2 on 6 matching bases. V was clipped by 2 bases and J by 5 bases, with 10 bases between them. CDR3 length equals 14 residues. Germline V lookup: CDR1 SGHTA, CDR2 FQGNSA. The CDR3 coding sequence is TGTGCCAGCAGCTTATCTAGCGCAAACAATGAGCAGTTCTTC. It specifies CASSLSSANNEQFF. Drawing the rest from reference TRBV7-2 and TRBJ2-1, the complete variable domain is GAGVSQSPSNKVTEKGKDVELRCDPISGHTALYWYRQSLGQGLEFLIYFQGNSAPDKSGLPSDRFSAERTGGSVSTLTIQRTQQEDSAVYLCASSLSSANNEQFFGPGTRLTVL.

This chain links TRBV7-9 with TRBJ1-1; 7 bases are shared with TRBD1. Looked up from germline, CDR1 is SEHNR and CDR2 is FQNEAQ (reference sequence). V shed 5 bases and J 4 bases; nucleotides not matched to a gene: 7. CDR3 length: 14 amino acids. The CDR3 coding sequence is TGTGCCAGCAGCGCACAGGGGAGGAGCACTGAAGCTTTCTTT. The encoded protein is CASSAQGRSTEAFF.

This chain joins TRBV11-3 and TRBJ1-3; D gene ambiguous. CDR1 is SGHNT and CDR2 is YENEEA in the germline V gene. The CDR3 has 16 amino acids. V lost 4 bases, J lost 4 bases, and 17 bases lay in between. The CDR3 region is CASSYVAAVRGNTIYF. In DNA, the CDR3 is TGTGCCAGCAGCTATGTTGCCGCGGTTCGGGGAAACACCATATATTTT.

This sequence joins TRBV6-6 and TRBJ1-1; no clear D gene. V was clipped by 9 bases and J by 4 bases, with 15 bases between them. The CDR3 length is 13 residues. Germline CDR1 and CDR2: MNHNY and SVGAGI (reference sequence). CDR3 bases: TGTGCCAGTGTTACAGAAATTACCACTGAAGCTTTCTTT. It encodes CASVTEITTEAFF.

The CDR3 sequence: CASSLDPAGWETQYF. The CDR3 nucleotides are TGTGCCAGCAGCTTAGATCCTGCAGGGTGGGAGACCCAGTACTTC. The chain has TRBV11-2 and TRBJ2-5; tentative D call: TRBD1 (5 bases). CDR1 is SGHAT and CDR2 is FQNNGV in the germline V gene. With 0 bases removed from V and 5 bases from J, the gap between germline ends came to 13 bases. This CDR3 has 15 residues. Full variable domain (missing parts from reference TRBV11-2 and TRBJ2-5): EAGVAQSPRYKIIEKRQSVAFWCNPISGHATLYWYQQILGQGPKLLIQFQNNGVVDDSQLPKDRFSAERLKGVDSTLKIQPAKLEDSAVYLCASSLDPAGWETQYFGPGTRLLVL.